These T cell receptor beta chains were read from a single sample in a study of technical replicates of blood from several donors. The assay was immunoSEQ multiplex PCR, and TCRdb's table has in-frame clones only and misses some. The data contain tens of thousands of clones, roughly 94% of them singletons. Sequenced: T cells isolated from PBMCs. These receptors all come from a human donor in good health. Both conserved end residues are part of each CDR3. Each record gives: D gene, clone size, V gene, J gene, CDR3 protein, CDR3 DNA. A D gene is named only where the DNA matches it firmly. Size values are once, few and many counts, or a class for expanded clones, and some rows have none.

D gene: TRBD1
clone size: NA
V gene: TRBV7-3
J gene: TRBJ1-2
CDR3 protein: CASSWDRGDYTF
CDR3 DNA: TGTGCCAGCAGCTGGGACAGAGGTGACTACACCTTC

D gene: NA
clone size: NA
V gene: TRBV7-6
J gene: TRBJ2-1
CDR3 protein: CASSLSQRNYNEQFF
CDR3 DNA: TGTGCCAGCAGCTTATCCCAGCGAAACTACAATGAGCAGTTCTTC

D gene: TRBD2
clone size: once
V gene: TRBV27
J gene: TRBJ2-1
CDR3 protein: CASRTFLAGVNNEQFF
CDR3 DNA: TGTGCCAGCAGGACCTTCCTAGCGGGAGTGAACAATGAGCAGTTCTTC

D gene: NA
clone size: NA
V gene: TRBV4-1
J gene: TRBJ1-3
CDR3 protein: CASSLSGGQGNTIYF
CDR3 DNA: TGCGCCAGCAGCCTTTCCGGGGGGCAAGGAAACACCATATATTTT

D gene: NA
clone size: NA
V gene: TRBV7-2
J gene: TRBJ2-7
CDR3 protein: CASSLSTYEQYF
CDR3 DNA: TGTGCCAGCAGCTTATCCACCTACGAGCAGTACTTC

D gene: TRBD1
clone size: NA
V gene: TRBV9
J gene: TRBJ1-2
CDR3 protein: CASSVLGTGDYGYTF
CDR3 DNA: TGTGCCAGCAGCGTACTAGGGACAGGAGACTATGGCTACACCTTC

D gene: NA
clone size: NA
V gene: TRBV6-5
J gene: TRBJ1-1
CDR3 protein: CASSRGRTEAFF
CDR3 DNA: TGTGCCAGCAGTAGGGGTAGGACTGAAGCTTTCTTT

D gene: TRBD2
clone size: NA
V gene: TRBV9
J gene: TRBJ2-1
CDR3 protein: CASSVDIAGEREQFF
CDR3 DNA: TGTGCCAGCAGCGTAGATATAGCGGGAGAACGGGAGCAGTTCTTC

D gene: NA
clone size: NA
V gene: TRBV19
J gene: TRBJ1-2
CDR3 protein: CASSIVEAGAYGYTF
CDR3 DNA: TGTGCCAGTAGTATTGTGGAGGCAGGGGCCTATGGCTACACCTTC

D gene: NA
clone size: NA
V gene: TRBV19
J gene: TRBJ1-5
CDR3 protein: CASSNGGGLGNQPQHF
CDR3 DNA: TGTGCCAGTAGTAATGGGGGAGGTTTAGGGAATCAGCCCCAGCATTTT

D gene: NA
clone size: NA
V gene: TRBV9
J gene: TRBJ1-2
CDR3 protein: CASSGTDYGYTF
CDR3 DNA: TGTGCCAGCAGCGGGACTGATTATGGCTACACCTTC

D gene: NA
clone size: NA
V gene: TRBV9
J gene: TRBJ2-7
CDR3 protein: CASSVSQGEQYF
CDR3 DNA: TGTGCCAGCAGCGTATCCCAGGGAGAGCAGTACTTC

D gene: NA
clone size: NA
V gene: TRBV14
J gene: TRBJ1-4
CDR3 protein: CASSQPPGRTNEKLFF
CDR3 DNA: TGTGCCAGCAGCCAGCCCCCAGGGCGAACTAATGAAAAACTGTTTTTT

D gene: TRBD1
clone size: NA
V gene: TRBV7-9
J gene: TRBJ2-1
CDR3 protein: CASSWGTDNYNEQFF
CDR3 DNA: TGTGCCAGCAGCTGGGGGACAGATAACTACAATGAGCAGTTCTTC

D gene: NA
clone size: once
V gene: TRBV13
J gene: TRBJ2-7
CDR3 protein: CASSLSPGEQYF
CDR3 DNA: TGTGCCAGCAGCTTATCCCCCGGGGAGCAGTACTTC

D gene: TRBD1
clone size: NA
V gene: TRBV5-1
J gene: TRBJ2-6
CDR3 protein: CASSSGTGGSGANVLTF
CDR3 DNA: TGCGCCAGCAGCTCCGGGACAGGGGGCTCCGGGGCCAACGTCCTGACTTTC

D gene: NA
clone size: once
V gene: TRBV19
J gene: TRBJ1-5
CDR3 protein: CASSIRGTWNQPQHF
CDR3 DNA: TGTGCCAGTAGTATAAGGGGTACATGGAATCAGCCCCAGCATTTT

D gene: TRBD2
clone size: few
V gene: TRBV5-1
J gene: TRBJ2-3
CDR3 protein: CASSPGTSGNTDTQYF
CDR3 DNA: TGCGCCAGCAGCCCTGGGACTAGCGGGAACACAGATACGCAGTATTTT

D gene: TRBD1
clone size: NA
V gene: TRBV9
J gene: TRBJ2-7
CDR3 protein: CASSVGTGLSYEQYF
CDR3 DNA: TGTGCCAGCAGCGTAGGGACAGGTTTAAGCTACGAGCAGTACTTC

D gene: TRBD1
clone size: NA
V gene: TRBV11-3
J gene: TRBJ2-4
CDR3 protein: CASSLDTTGDRAKNIQYF
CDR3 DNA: TGTGCCAGCAGCTTAGATACGACAGGGGACCGGGCCAAAAACATTCAGTACTTC

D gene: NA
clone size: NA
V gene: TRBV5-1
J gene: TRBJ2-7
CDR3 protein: CASSLVATTLSYEQYF
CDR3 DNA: TGCGCCAGCAGCTTGGTTGCGACGACTCTCTCCTACGAGCAGTACTTC

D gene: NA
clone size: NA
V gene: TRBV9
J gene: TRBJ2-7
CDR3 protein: CASSVTSSYEQYF
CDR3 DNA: TGTGCCAGCAGCGTCACGAGCTCCTACGAGCAGTACTTC

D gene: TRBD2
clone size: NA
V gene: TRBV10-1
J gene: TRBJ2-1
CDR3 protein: CASRGTSGSHEQFF
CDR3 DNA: TGCGCCAGCAGGGGGACTAGCGGGAGTCATGAGCAGTTCTTC

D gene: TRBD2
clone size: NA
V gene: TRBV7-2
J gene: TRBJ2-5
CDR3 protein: CASSLVGTNEVVQETQYF
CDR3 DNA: TGTGCCAGCAGCTTAGTTGGGACTAATGAAGTAGTCCAAGAGACCCAGTACTTC

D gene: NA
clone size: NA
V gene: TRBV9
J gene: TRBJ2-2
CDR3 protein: CASSVSQENTGELFF
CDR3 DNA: TGTGCCAGCAGCGTGTCACAGGAGAACACCGGGGAGCTGTTTTTT